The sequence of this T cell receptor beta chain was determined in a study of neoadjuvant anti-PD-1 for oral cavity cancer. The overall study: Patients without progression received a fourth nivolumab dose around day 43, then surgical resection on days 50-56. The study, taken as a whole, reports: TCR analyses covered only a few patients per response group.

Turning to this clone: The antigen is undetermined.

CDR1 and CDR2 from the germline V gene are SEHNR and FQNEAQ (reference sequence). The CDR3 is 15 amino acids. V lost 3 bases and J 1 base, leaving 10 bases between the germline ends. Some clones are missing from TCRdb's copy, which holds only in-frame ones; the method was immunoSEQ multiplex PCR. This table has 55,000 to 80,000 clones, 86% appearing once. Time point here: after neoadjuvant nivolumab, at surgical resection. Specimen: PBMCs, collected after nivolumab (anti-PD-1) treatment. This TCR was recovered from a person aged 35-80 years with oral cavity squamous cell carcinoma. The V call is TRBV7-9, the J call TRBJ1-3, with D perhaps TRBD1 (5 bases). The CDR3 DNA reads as TGTGCCAGCAGCTTCGCAGGGTGGTCTGGAAACACCATATATTTT. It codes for CASSFAGWSGNTIYF.